This TCR beta chain was captured in a study of T cells in Graves' hyperthyroidism and ophthalmopathy (dated 2019 in TCRdb). Study-wide context: Peripheral blood was collected at initial diagnosis, before any treatment. To identify TCR V-J signatures that set the groups apart, the researchers used a discovery cohort of about a hundred patients, made up of around 42 with Graves' ophthalmopathy and some 56 with stable Graves' hyperthyroidism. Prospective prediction of ophthalmopathy was tested in an independent validation cohort consisting of 18 to 20 hyperthyroidism patients and around 16 patients who later progressed to ophthalmopathy. The 100 or so discovery patients were divided at random into training and test sets in a 7:3 ratio. In addition, the study compared T-cell repertoires in thyroid tissue and in blood from six Graves' hyperthyroidism patients. After blood sampling, hyperthyroidism patients were treated with methimazole at a starting dose of 30 mg daily, and ophthalmopathy patients were treated with high-dose intravenous methylprednisolone. TCR Vbeta CDR3 sequencing of roughly 140 peripheral blood samples (over 40 ophthalmopathy, some 75 hyperthyroidism and some 17 progressor patients) is reported in the paper.

In the ophthalmopathy patients, disease was moderately to severely active, with a Clinical Activity Score of 3 or more, a NOSPECS grade of 4 or more, and a duration of less than 3 months. The study excluded patients with uncontrolled infections, other autoimmune diseases, pregnancy or lactation. Diagnoses relied on clinical symptoms, serum thyroxine and TRAb, thyroid ultrasound and orbital computed tomography. PBMCs were separated from around 9.1 ml of fresh peripheral blood using Ficoll-Paque density gradient centrifugation. Trizol reagent was used to extract total RNA, and RNA quality was then checked on an Agilent 2100 Bioanalyzer. Trimming at the junction amounts to 5 bases on V and 4 bases on J, and the germline ends lie 18 bases apart. The germline V gene specifies SGHVS as CDR1 and FQNEAQ as CDR2. The CDR3, cysteine through phenylalanine, is 16 amino acids long. CDR3 DNA only is kept here, 48 bases in frame from base 1.

Ten or more counts support this clonotype. The specificity of this receptor is unknown. Within one base of it there is no much larger clone, and no base qualities were kept. The TCR beta CDR3 regions were amplified from RNA transcripts. The first round of RT-PCR for the TCR CDR3 was performed with the HTBI primer set and the Qiagen OneStep RT-PCR kit. A second multiplex PCR round built the libraries, followed by size selection and purification. Sequencing of the libraries was done on an Illumina HiSeq2000 using paired-end 100 bp reads. In the source study's methods: Raw data were processed with SOAPnuke, discarding reads with adapters, uncalled bases, mean Phred below 15, or no exact constant-primer or identifier match. High-quality paired reads were merged using COPE v1.2.5, and each unique nucleotide sequence was defined as a clonotype. Clonotypes were aligned to IMGT TRBV, TRBD and TRBJ reference segments using MiTCR v1.1. Only V-J combinations with frequency above 0.0001, covering approximately 99% of repertoires, were analysed. A TCS score was defined as the ratio between F50 (clonal expansion) and ExV (chaos), using BLOSUM62-based TCRdist between CDR3 peptides within each V-J. Welch's t-statistics and random forest reduced fewer than 600 V-J features to roughly 13, which were used in a naive Bayes classifier (R e1071). TCRdb reprocessing: public reads trimmed at Q25 with fastp, clones called with MiXCR, in-frame beta chains kept. Here each entry gathers all rows of one CDR3 protein and keeps the most common genes and DNA. The V and J calls come from TCRdb's annotation, not from the publication. Here the sample has over 450,000 distinct CDR3 sequences; 17% occur a single time. In total, the top ten clones hold around 17% of the sample.

Study-wide conclusions, independent of this receptor: Blood samples also contained most of the expanded thyroid clonotypes (frequency above 0.001), which suggests that blood repertoires may reflect thyroid immune responses. No statistical method was used to set the sample size in advance, and investigators knew the group allocation. In validation, the model predicted progression to ophthalmopathy with over 60% sensitivity and roughly 75% specificity, a median of roughly seven months before onset. Ophthalmopathy was separated from stable hyperthyroidism by a 13 V-J signature model, with about 86% sensitivity and just over 81% specificity obtained in cross-validation and 80%/75% obtained in testing.

The TCR comes from a woman aged 18-29 years with Graves' ophthalmopathy. The material sequenced was blood. The chain is assembled from TRBV7-8 and TRBJ2-1; a tentative D match to TRBD1 spans 7 bases. The nucleotide sequence reads as follows: TGTGCCAGCAGCCCCCAGGGGGGCGGATTATACAATGAGCAGTTCTTC. Its protein is CASSPQGGGLYNEQFF.